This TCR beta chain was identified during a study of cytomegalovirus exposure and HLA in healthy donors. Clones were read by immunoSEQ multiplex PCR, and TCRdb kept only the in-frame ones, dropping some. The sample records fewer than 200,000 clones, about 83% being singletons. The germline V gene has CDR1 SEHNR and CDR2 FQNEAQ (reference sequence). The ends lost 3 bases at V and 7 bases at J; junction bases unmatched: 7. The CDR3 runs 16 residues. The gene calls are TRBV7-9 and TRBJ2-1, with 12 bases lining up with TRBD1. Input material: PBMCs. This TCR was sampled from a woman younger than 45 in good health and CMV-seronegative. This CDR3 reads CASSLGTGGIGNEQFF. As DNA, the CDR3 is TGTGCCAGCAGCTTGGGGACAGGGGGCATTGGAAATGAGCAGTTCTTC.